A single sample is the source of the 6 T cell receptor beta chains below, sequenced in a study of control samples from healthy donors and cancer patients. Assay: immunoSEQ multiplex PCR; the TCRdb copy retains only in-frame clones and omits some. The data show tens of thousands of clones, with roughly 86% seen just once and approximately 40% held by the top ten. Sequenced sample: PBMCs. These receptors were obtained from a man aged 45-65 years with head and neck cancer.

In this sample, this clone turned up once. This chain connects TRBV28 to TRBJ2-2; D assignment may be TRBD1 or TRBD2 (5 bases each). The CDR3 consists of 13 residues. The V and J ends lost 11 bases and 3 bases respectively, with 13 bases between them. CDR1 and CDR2 from the germline V gene are MDHEN and SYDVKM. CDR3 sequence reads: CAAQRGDTGELFF. In DNA form, the CDR3 reads TGTGCCGCCCAACGAGGGGACACCGGGGAGCTGTTTTTT. Full variable domain (rest looked up from reference TRBV28 and TRBJ2-2): DVKVTQSSRYLVKRTGEKVFLECVQDMDHENMFWYRQDPGLGLRLIYFSYDVKMKEKGDIPEGYSVSREKKERFSLILESASTNQTSMYLCAAQRGDTGELFFGEGSRLTVL.

This clone was recorded only once. CDR3: CASSLGDGRTGNTIYF. The CDR3 DNA follows: TGTGCCAGCAGCTTAGGAGACGGAAGAACTGGAAACACCATATATTTT. The J gene is TRBJ1-3, the V gene TRBV7-8; D unresolved. The V gene lost 1 base and the J gene lost 2 bases, with 12 bases spanning the gap. The CDR3 is made up of 16 amino acids. Germline V lookup: CDR1 SGHVS, CDR2 FQNEAQ.

This sequence joins TRBV15 and TRBJ2-1; a possible D gene is TRBD2 (7 bases). CDR1 and CDR2 (germline): LNHNV, YYDKDF (reference sequence). This CDR3 has 13 residues. Between the trimmed V and J ends, which lost 5 bases and 6 bases, there was a span of 11 bases. The CDR3 region has the DNA TGTGCCACCAGCCAAAGGGGGGGCAATGAGCAGTTCTTC. This translates into CATSQRGGNEQFF.

The V gene is TRBV7-2, the J gene TRBJ1-2, with D uncertain. The CDR3 runs to 13 residues. From germline, CDR1 is SGHTA and CDR2 FQGNSA. V gave up 0 bases and J gave up 5 bases, with 7 bases separating them. The DNA for the CDR3 is TGTGCCAGCAGCTTAGCTAACAGTTATGGCTACACCTTC. It yields the protein CASSLANSYGYTF.

This chain links TRBV6-1 with TRBJ2-5, with TRBD2 as a possible D gene (6 bases). From germline, CDR1 is MNHNS and CDR2 SASEGT. The CDR3 totals 14 residues. Trimming removed 2 bases from V and 2 bases from J, with 9 bases in between. The CDR3 sequence: CASSEWGLQETQYF. The CDR3 DNA reads as TGTGCCAGCAGTGAATGGGGACTGCAAGAGACCCAGTACTTC.

The chain couples TRBV12-3 or TRBV12-4 to TRBJ1-5; possibly TRBD1 for D (5 bases). This CDR3 is 13 amino acids long. V was clipped by 5 bases and J by 7 bases, with 12 bases between them. The CDR3 DNA reads TGTGCCAGCAGTCACGGGGGGGGGCAGCCCCAGCATTTT. It specifies CASSHGGGQPQHF.